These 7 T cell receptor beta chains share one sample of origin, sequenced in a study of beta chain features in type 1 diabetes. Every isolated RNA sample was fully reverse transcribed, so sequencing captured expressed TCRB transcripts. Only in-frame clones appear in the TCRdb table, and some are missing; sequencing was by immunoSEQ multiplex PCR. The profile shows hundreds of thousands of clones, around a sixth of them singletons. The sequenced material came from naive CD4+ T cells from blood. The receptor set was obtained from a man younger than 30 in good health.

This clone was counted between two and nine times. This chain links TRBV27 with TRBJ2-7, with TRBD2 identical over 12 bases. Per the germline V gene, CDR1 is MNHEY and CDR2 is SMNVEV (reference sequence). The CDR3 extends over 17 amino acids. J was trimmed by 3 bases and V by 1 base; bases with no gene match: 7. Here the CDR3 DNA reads TGTGCCAGCAGTTTATTAGGACTAGCGGGGACAAACTACGAGCAGTACTTC. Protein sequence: CASSLLGLAGTNYEQYF.

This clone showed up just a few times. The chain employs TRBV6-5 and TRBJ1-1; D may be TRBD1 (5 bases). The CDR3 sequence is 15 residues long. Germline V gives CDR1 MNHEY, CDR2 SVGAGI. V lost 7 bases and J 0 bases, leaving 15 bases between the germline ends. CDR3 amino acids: CASTKSAGMNTEAFF. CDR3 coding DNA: TGTGCCAGCACCAAAAGCGCAGGGATGAACACTGAAGCTTTCTTT.

The CDR3 bases are TGTGCCACCAGCAGAGATCGGGGGATCGAAGCTTTCTTT. It translates to CATSRDRGIEAFF. This chain links TRBV15 with TRBJ1-1; a possible D gene is TRBD1 (5 bases). The CDR3 runs to 13 residues. Germline CDR1 and CDR2: LNHNV and YYDKDF (reference sequence). V lost 0 bases to trimming and J lost 8 bases, with 10 bases between them.

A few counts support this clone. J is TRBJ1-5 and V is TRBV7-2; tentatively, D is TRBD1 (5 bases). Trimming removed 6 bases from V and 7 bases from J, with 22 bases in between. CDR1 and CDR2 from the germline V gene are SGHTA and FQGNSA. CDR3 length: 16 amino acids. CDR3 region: CASSLEGIGLRQPQHF. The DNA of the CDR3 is TGTGCCAGCAGTCTAGAGGGGATCGGGCTCAGGCAGCCCCAGCATTTT.

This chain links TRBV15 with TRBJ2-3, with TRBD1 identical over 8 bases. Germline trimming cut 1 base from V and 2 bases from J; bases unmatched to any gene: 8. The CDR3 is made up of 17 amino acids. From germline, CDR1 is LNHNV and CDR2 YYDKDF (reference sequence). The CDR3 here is CATSRGLQGGHTDTQYF. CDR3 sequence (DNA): TGTGCCACCAGCAGAGGCCTACAGGGGGGCCACACAGATACGCAGTATTTT.

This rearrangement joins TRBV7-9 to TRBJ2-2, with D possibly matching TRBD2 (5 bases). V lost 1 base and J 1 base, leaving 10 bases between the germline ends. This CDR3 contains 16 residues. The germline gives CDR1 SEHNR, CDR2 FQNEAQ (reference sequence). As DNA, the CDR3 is TGTGCCAGCAGCTTAGTTAGCGTTCGGAACACCGGGGAGCTGTTTTTT. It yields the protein CASSLVSVRNTGELFF. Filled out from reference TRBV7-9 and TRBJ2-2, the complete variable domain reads DTGVSQNPRHKITKRGQNVTFRCDPISEHNRLYWYRQTLGQGPEFLTYFQNEAQLEKSRLLSDRFSAERPKGSFSTLEIQRTEQGDSAMYLCASSLVSVRNTGELFFGEGSRLTVL.

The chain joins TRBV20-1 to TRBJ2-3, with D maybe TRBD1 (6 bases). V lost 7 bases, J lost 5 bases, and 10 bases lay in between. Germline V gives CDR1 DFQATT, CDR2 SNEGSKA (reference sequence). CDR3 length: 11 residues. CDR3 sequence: CSVGGGDTQYF. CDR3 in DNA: TGCAGTGTTGGGGGCGGAGATACGCAGTATTTT.